Listed below are T cell receptor beta chains from one sample, sequenced in a study of beta chain features in type 1 diabetes. The method was immunoSEQ multiplex PCR; TCRdb's version includes in-frame clones alone and lacks a portion of them. The repertoire holds approximately 340,000 clones, with more than 12% as singletons. Sequencing used naive CD4+ T cells from blood. These receptors were obtained from a woman under 30 in good health. The CDR3 runs from the conserved cysteine through the conserved F or W. D genes are given only for firm matches. Size tells how often a clone was seen (once, few, many) or the class of an expanded clone, and some rows leave it out.

d_call: NA; j_call: TRBJ1-1; clone_size: NA; v_call: TRBV21-1; cdr3_aa: CASSQTGGTEAFF; cdr3_nt: TGTGCCAGCAGCCAGACAGGGGGTACTGAAGCTTTCTTT
d_call: NA; j_call: TRBJ1-1; clone_size: few; v_call: TRBV28; cdr3_aa: CASGGGANTEAFF; cdr3_nt: TGTGCCAGCGGTGGAGGGGCCAACACTGAAGCTTTCTTT
d_call: NA; j_call: TRBJ2-5; clone_size: few; v_call: TRBV30; cdr3_aa: CSGLRSETQYF; cdr3_nt: TGTTCGGGACTCAGATCGGAGACCCAGTACTTC
d_call: NA; j_call: TRBJ1-1; clone_size: few; v_call: TRBV2; cdr3_aa: CASKNGEVRAEAFF; cdr3_nt: TGTGCCAGCAAAAACGGGGAGGTTCGGGCTGAAGCTTTCTTT
d_call: NA; j_call: TRBJ1-2; clone_size: NA; v_call: TRBV6-1; cdr3_aa: CASSAGGANYGYTF; cdr3_nt: TGTGCCAGCAGTGCAGGAGGGGCTAACTATGGCTACACCTTC
d_call: TRBD2; j_call: TRBJ2-1; clone_size: few; v_call: TRBV19; cdr3_aa: CATRTSGSNEQFF; cdr3_nt: TGTGCCACGCGGACTAGCGGGAGCAATGAGCAGTTCTTC
d_call: TRBD1; j_call: TRBJ1-1; clone_size: NA; v_call: TRBV18; cdr3_aa: CASSLGQLNTEAFF; cdr3_nt: TGTGCCAGCTCACTGGGACAGTTGAACACTGAAGCTTTCTTT
d_call: NA; j_call: TRBJ2-7; clone_size: NA; v_call: TRBV12-5; cdr3_aa: CASGLELNYEQYF; cdr3_nt: TGTGCTAGTGGTTTGGAGCTAAACTACGAGCAGTACTTC
d_call: NA; j_call: TRBJ1-2; clone_size: NA; v_call: TRBV20-1; cdr3_aa: CSARVGGVNTF; cdr3_nt: TGCAGTGCTAGAGTGGGGGGGGTCAACACCTTC
d_call: NA; j_call: TRBJ1-1; clone_size: NA; v_call: TRBV5-1; cdr3_aa: CASSLVGGARTEAFF; cdr3_nt: TGCGCCAGCAGCTTGGTGGGGGGGGCGAGGACTGAAGCTTTCTTT
d_call: TRBD1; j_call: TRBJ1-2; clone_size: NA; v_call: TRBV5-8; cdr3_aa: CASSWDRSRYGYTF; cdr3_nt: TGTGCCAGCAGCTGGGACAGGTCCCGCTATGGCTACACCTTC
d_call: TRBD1; j_call: TRBJ1-2; clone_size: NA; v_call: TRBV29-1; cdr3_aa: CSVEPRTGKAYGYTF; cdr3_nt: TGCAGCGTTGAACCCAGGACAGGAAAGGCCTATGGCTACACCTTC
d_call: TRBD2; j_call: TRBJ2-5; clone_size: NA; v_call: TRBV27; cdr3_aa: CASSLSRLARGETQYF; cdr3_nt: TGTGCCAGCAGTTTATCGCGACTAGCGAGAGGAGAGACCCAGTACTTC
d_call: TRBD1; j_call: TRBJ2-1; clone_size: few; v_call: TRBV7-8; cdr3_aa: CASSTPGQFGEQFF; cdr3_nt: TGTGCCAGCAGCACACCGGGACAGTTTGGTGAGCAGTTCTTC
d_call: NA; j_call: TRBJ2-7; clone_size: NA; v_call: TRBV4-1; cdr3_aa: CASSQDLGPYGKYF; cdr3_nt: TGCGCCAGCAGCCAAGATCTGGGGCCGTACGGAAAGTACTTC
d_call: TRBD1; j_call: TRBJ1-2; clone_size: few; v_call: TRBV30; cdr3_aa: CAWTTGRVRGYTF; cdr3_nt: TGTGCCTGGACGACAGGGAGAGTGCGGGGCTACACCTTC
d_call: NA; j_call: TRBJ2-6; clone_size: NA; v_call: TRBV5-1; cdr3_aa: CASSKEALVSGANVLTF; cdr3_nt: TGCGCCAGCAGCAAGGAGGCCCTCGTCTCTGGGGCCAACGTCCTGACTTTC
d_call: TRBD1; j_call: TRBJ1-1; clone_size: NA; v_call: TRBV15; cdr3_aa: CATSRAGQGFEAFF; cdr3_nt: TGTGCCACCAGCAGGGCGGGACAGGGGTTTGAAGCTTTCTTT
d_call: TRBD1; j_call: TRBJ2-5; clone_size: few; v_call: TRBV29-1; cdr3_aa: CSVLLERQGYQETQYF; cdr3_nt: TGCAGCGTTCTTTTAGAGCGACAGGGGTACCAAGAGACCCAGTACTTC
d_call: NA; j_call: TRBJ2-1; clone_size: NA; v_call: TRBV7-2; cdr3_aa: CASSLAIVGTYNEQFF; cdr3_nt: TGTGCCAGCAGCTTAGCTATTGTCGGGACCTACAATGAGCAGTTCTTC
d_call: TRBD2; j_call: TRBJ2-1; clone_size: NA; v_call: TRBV4-3; cdr3_aa: CASSQDLGGGRAKEQFF; cdr3_nt: TGCGCCAGCAGCCAAGATCTCGGTGGCGGGAGGGCCAAAGAGCAGTTCTTC
d_call: TRBD2; j_call: TRBJ2-7; clone_size: NA; v_call: TRBV11-2; cdr3_aa: CASSSQIPAAGGRSYEQYF; cdr3_nt: TGTGCCAGCAGCTCCCAGATACCGGCCGCTGGCGGGAGATCCTACGAGCAGTACTTC
d_call: NA; j_call: TRBJ1-2; clone_size: NA; v_call: TRBV30; cdr3_aa: CAWSGLTTSYGYTF; cdr3_nt: TGTGCCTGGAGTGGGCTTACAACCAGCTATGGCTACACCTTC
d_call: NA; j_call: TRBJ2-1; clone_size: NA; v_call: TRBV25-1; cdr3_aa: CASSEDGSSYNEQFF; cdr3_nt: TGTGCCAGCAGTGAGGACGGGAGCTCCTACAATGAGCAGTTCTTC
d_call: NA; j_call: TRBJ2-7; clone_size: few; v_call: TRBV7-3; cdr3_aa: CASSWGFREPYEQYF; cdr3_nt: TGTGCCAGCAGCTGGGGTTTTCGGGAGCCCTACGAGCAGTACTTC
d_call: NA; j_call: TRBJ2-3; clone_size: few; v_call: TRBV10-3; cdr3_aa: CAIKPGLSTDTQYF; cdr3_nt: TGTGCCATCAAGCCAGGGCTAAGCACAGATACGCAGTATTTT
d_call: TRBD1; j_call: TRBJ2-1; clone_size: NA; v_call: TRBV19; cdr3_aa: CASSPKTLRDRAYNEQFF; cdr3_nt: TGTGCCAGTAGCCCTAAGACCCTCCGGGACAGGGCCTACAATGAGCAGTTCTTC
d_call: TRBD2; j_call: TRBJ2-5; clone_size: once; v_call: TRBV7-2; cdr3_aa: CASSLSGTRVQETQYF; cdr3_nt: TGTGCCAGCAGCTTAAGCGGGACTAGGGTTCAAGAGACCCAGTACTTC
d_call: TRBD1; j_call: TRBJ1-2; clone_size: NA; v_call: TRBV9; cdr3_aa: CASSTRQGSVGYTF; cdr3_nt: TGTGCCAGCAGCACCCGACAGGGATCAGTTGGCTACACCTTC
d_call: NA; j_call: TRBJ2-1; clone_size: NA; v_call: TRBV11-2; cdr3_aa: CASSLDEVPRREEQFF; cdr3_nt: TGTGCCAGCAGCTTAGACGAGGTCCCGAGGAGGGAAGAGCAGTTCTTC
d_call: NA; j_call: TRBJ2-3; clone_size: few; v_call: TRBV6-5; cdr3_aa: CASMFRGATDTQYF; cdr3_nt: TGTGCCAGCATGTTCAGGGGGGCCACAGATACGCAGTATTTT
d_call: NA; j_call: TRBJ1-1; clone_size: NA; v_call: TRBV6-1; cdr3_aa: CASSEHPGENTEAFF; cdr3_nt: TGTGCCAGCAGTGAGCACCCAGGGGAGAACACTGAAGCTTTCTTT
d_call: TRBD2; j_call: TRBJ2-1; clone_size: few; v_call: TRBV19; cdr3_aa: CASSTGLARSSDEQFF; cdr3_nt: TGTGCCAGTAGTACGGGACTAGCTAGGTCTAGTGATGAGCAGTTCTTC
d_call: TRBD1; j_call: TRBJ1-4; clone_size: NA; v_call: TRBV30; cdr3_aa: CAWNTGTGGGEKLFF; cdr3_nt: TGTGCCTGGAATACGGGAACAGGGGGAGGAGAAAAACTGTTTTTT
d_call: TRBD2; j_call: TRBJ2-1; clone_size: few; v_call: TRBV4-3; cdr3_aa: CASSPRTSGSFFGDEQFF; cdr3_nt: TGCGCCAGCAGCCCACGGACTAGCGGGAGCTTTTTCGGCGATGAGCAGTTCTTC
d_call: NA; j_call: TRBJ2-5; clone_size: NA; v_call: TRBV27; cdr3_aa: CASSLTAQTSRTQYF; cdr3_nt: TGTGCCAGCAGTTTAACGGCACAGACCAGTCGGACCCAGTACTTC
d_call: NA; j_call: TRBJ2-7; clone_size: NA; v_call: TRBV5-1; cdr3_aa: CASSGQINYEQYF; cdr3_nt: TGCGCCAGCAGTGGACAGATCAACTACGAGCAGTACTTC
d_call: NA; j_call: TRBJ2-3; clone_size: NA; v_call: TRBV18; cdr3_aa: CASSPPLPDTQYF; cdr3_nt: TGTGCCAGCTCACCACCCCTCCCAGATACGCAGTATTTT
d_call: NA; j_call: TRBJ1-2; clone_size: NA; v_call: TRBV6-5; cdr3_aa: CASTFYAAGNYGYTF; cdr3_nt: TGTGCCAGCACTTTTTACGCGGCGGGGAACTATGGCTACACCTTC